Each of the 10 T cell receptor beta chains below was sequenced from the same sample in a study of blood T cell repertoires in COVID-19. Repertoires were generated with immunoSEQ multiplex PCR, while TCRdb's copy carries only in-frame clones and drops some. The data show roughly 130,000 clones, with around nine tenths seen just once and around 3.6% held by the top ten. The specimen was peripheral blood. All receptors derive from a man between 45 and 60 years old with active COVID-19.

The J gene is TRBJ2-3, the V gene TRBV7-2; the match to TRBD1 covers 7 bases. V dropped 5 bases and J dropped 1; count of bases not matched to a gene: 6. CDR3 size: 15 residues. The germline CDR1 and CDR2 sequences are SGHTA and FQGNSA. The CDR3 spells CASSVGTAGTDTQYF. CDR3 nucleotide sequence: TGTGCCAGCAGCGTAGGGACAGCAGGCACAGATACGCAGTATTTT.

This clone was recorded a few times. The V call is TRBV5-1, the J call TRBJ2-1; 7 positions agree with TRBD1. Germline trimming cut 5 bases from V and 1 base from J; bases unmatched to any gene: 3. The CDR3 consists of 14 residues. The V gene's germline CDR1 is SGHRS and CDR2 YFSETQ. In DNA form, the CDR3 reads TGCGCCAGCAGGGCAGGGGGATCCTACAATGAGCAGTTCTTC. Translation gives CASRAGGSYNEQFF. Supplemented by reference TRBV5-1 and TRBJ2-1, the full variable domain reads KAGVTQTPRYLIKTRGQQVTLSCSPISGHRSVSWYQQTPGQGLQFLFEYFSETQRNKGNFPGRFSGRQFSNSRSEMNVSTLELGDSALYLCASRAGGSYNEQFFGPGTRLTVL.

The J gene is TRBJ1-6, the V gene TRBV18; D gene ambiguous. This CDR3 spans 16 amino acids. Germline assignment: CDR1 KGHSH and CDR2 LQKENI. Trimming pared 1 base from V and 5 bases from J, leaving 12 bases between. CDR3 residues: CASSPQMAGHNSPLHF. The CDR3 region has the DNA TGTGCCAGCTCACCACAAATGGCAGGTCATAATTCACCCCTCCACTTT.

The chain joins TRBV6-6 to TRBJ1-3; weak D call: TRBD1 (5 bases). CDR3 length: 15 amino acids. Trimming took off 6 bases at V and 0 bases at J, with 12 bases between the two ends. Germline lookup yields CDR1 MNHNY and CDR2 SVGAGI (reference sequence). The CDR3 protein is CASRGQLNSGNTIYF. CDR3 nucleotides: TGTGCCAGCAGGGGGCAGCTAAACTCTGGAAACACCATATATTTT.

This CDR3 is CASKLGAGVENTIYF. The DNA of the CDR3 is TGTGCCAGCAAGTTAGGGGCAGGGGTGGAAAACACCATATATTTT. The J gene is TRBJ1-3, the V gene TRBV19; D may be TRBD1 (6 bases). Germline V gives CDR1 LNHDA, CDR2 SQIVND (reference sequence). V dropped 9 bases and J dropped 6 bases, with 21 bases sitting between them. The CDR3 is made up of 15 amino acids.

DNA for the CDR3: TGTGCCAGCAGCGTAGGGGATAGCGGGGGGAATGAGCAGTTCTTC. This sequence encodes CASSVGDSGGNEQFF. This chain connects TRBV9 to TRBJ2-1, with 10 bases matching TRBD2. The CDR3 contains 15 residues. The trim removed 0 bases at V and 7 bases at J, leaving 4 bases unmatched. Germline CDR1 is SGDLS and CDR2 is YYNGEE. Filled out from reference TRBV9 and TRBJ2-1, the complete variable domain reads DSGVTQTPKHLITATGQRVTLRCSPRSGDLSVYWYQQSLDQGLQFLIQYYNGEERAKGNILERFSAQQFPDLHSELNLSSLELGDSALYFCASSVGDSGGNEQFFGPGTRLTVL.

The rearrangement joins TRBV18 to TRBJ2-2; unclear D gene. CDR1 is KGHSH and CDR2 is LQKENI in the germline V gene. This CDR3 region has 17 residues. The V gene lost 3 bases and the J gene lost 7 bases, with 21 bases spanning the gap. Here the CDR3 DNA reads TGTGCCAGCTCACCCTGGATGGCGGATCAAGGAAGCGGGGAGCTGTTTTTT. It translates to CASSPWMADQGSGELFF.

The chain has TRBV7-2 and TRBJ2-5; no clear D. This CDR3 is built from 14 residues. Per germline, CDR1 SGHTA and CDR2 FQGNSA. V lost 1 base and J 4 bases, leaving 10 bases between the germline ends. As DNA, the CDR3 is TGTGCCAGCAGCTTAGTCCCTAGTGGAGAGACCCAGTACTTC. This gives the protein CASSLVPSGETQYF.

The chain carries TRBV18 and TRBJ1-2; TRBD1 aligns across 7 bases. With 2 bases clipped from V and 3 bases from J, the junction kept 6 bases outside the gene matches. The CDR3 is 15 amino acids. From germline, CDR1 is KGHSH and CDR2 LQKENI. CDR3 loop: CASSPGTANYYGYTF. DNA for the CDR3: TGTGCCAGCTCACCAGGGACAGCGAATTACTATGGCTACACCTTC.

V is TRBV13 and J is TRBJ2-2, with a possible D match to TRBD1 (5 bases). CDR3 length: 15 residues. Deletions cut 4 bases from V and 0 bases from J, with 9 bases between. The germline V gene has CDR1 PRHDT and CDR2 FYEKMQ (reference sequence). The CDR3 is CASSSRQPNTGELFF. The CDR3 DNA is TGTGCCAGCAGCTCCCGACAGCCGAACACCGGGGAGCTGTTTTTT.